One T cell receptor (beta chain) is described in this entry. Its antigen is not known. TCRdb re-derived calls from the RACE reads in MiXCR, one entry per CDR3 protein. Among about 380,000 distinct CDR3 sequences listed, roughly 4.8% were seen once. This specimen comes from a study of human T cells and chemical hapten exposure. This CDR3 is built from 17 residues. Germline assignment: CDR1 MNHNY and CDR2 SVGAGI (reference sequence). V was cut by 0 bases and J by 7 bases, with 19 bases left in between. Documented time point: patch test 1, 2 weeks after DPC sensitization. Described treatment: therapeutic diphenylcyclopropenone sensitization with weekly scalp DPC. Findings and limits, study-wide: DPC sensitization did not alter TCRs above 1 in 1000 frequency.

The source of this sequence is a woman aged 50 to 60 with alopecia areata. Some clones in this sample may be carry-over from other donors' samples. This sample comprised whole blood, obtained in connection with sensitization to the hapten diphenylcyclopropenone (DPC). The genes are TRBV6-6 and TRBJ1-5; possibly TRBD1 for D (5 bases). The CDR3 region is CASSYSSRVGEGQPQHF. CDR3 DNA: TGTGCCAGCAGTTACTCGAGCAGGGTTGGGGAAGGACAGCCCCAGCATTTT.